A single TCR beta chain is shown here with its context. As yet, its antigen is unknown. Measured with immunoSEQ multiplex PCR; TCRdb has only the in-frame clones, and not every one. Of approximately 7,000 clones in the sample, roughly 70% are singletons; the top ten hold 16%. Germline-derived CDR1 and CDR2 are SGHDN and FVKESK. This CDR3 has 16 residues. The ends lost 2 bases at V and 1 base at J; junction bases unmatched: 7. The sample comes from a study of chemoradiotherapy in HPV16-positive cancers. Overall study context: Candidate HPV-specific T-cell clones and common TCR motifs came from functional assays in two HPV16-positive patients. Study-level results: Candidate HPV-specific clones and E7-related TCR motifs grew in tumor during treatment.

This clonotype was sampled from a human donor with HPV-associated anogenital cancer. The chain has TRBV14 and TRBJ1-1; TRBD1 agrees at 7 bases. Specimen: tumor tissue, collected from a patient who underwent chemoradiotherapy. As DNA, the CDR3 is TGTGCCAGCAGCCAATTTTCCGGGACAGCGAACACTGAAGCTTTCTTT. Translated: CASSQFSGTANTEAFF.